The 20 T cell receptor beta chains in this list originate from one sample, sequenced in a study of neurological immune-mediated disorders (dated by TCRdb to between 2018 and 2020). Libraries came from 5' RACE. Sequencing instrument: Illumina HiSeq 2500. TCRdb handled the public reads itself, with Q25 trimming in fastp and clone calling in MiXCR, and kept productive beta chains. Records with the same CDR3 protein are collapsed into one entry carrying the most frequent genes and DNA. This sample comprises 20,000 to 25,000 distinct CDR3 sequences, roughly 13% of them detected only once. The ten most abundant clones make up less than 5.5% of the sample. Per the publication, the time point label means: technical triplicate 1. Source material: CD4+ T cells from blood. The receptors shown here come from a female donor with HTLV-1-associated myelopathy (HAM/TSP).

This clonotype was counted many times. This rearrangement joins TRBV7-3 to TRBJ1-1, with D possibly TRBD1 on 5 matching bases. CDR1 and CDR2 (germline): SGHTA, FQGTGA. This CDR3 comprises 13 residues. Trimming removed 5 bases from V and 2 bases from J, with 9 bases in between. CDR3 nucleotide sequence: TGTGCCAGCAGCACTCAGGGAAACACTGAAGCTTTCTTT. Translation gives CASSTQGNTEAFF.

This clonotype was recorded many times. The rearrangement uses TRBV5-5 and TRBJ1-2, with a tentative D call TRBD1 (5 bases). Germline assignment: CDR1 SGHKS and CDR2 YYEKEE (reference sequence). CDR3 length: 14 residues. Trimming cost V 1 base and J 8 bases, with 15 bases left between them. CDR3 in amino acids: CASSLKGLGEGYTF. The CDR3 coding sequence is TGTGCCAGCAGCTTGAAAGGTTTGGGGGAAGGCTACACCTTC.

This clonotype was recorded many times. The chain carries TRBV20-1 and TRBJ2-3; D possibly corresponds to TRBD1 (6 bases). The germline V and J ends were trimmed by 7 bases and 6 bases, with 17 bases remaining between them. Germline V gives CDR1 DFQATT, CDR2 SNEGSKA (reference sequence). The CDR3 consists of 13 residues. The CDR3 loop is CSVRAGVGDTQYF. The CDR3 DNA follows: TGCAGTGTAAGGGCAGGGGTGGGTGATACGCAGTATTTT.

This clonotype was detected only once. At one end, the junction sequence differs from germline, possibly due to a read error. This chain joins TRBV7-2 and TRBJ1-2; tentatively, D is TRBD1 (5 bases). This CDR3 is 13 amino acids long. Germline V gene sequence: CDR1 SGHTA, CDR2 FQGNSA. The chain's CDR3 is CASSLRRDYDYTF. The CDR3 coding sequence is TGTGCCAGTAGCTTACGCAGGGACTATGACTACACCTTC.

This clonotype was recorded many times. In DNA, the CDR3 is TGCAGTGCAGCTAGCGGGGGCGAGCAGTACTTC. As protein: CSAASGGEQYF. This chain uses TRBV20-1 with TRBJ2-7; 10 nucleotides agree with TRBD2. The germline CDR1 and CDR2 sequences are DFQATT and SNEGSKA (reference sequence). V was clipped by 6 bases and J by 6 bases; unmatched bases: 2. The CDR3 is made up of 11 amino acids.

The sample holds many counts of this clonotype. CDR3 amino acids: CASSQNSGRGNTGELFF. The CDR3 coding sequence is TGTGCCAGCAGCCAAAATAGCGGGAGAGGGAACACCGGGGAGCTGTTTTTT. The chain combines TRBV3-1 with TRBJ2-2, with 9 bases matching TRBD2. From germline, CDR1 is LGHDT and CDR2 YNNKEL (reference sequence). The CDR3 runs to 17 residues. The V segment lost 2 bases and the J segment 1 base; nucleotides outside the gene matches: 5.

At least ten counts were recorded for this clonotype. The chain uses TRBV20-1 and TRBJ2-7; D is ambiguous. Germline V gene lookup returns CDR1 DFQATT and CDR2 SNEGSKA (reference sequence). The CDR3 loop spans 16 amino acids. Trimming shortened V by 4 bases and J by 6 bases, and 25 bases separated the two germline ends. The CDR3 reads CSAKNAGRVDGGEQYF. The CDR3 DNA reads TGCAGTGCTAAAAATGCCGGAAGGGTGGACGGTGGCGAGCAGTACTTC.

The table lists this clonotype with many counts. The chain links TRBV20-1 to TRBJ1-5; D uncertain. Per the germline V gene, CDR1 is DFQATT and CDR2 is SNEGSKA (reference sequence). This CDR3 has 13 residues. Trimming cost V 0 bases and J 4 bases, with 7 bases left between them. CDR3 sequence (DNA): TGCAGTGCTAGAGATGCAGTGAATCAGCCCCAGCATTTT. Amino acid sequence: CSARDAVNQPQHF.

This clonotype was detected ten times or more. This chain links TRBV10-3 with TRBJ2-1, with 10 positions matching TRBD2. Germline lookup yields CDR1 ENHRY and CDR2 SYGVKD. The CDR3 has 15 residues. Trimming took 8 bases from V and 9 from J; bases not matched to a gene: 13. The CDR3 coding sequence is TGTGCCATCGGAGCAGAAGCGGGAGGGCCGTTTGAGCAGTTCTTC. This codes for CAIGAEAGGPFEQFF.

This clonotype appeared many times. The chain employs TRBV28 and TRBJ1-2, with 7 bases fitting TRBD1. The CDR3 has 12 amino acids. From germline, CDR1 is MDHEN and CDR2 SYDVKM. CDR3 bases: TGTGGCACGACAGGGTTTAACTATGGCTACACCTTC. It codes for CGTTGFNYGYTF.

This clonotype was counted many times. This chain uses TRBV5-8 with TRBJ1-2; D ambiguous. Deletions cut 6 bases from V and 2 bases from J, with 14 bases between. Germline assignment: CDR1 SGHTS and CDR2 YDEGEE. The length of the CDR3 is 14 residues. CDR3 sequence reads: CASTPLGRNYGYTF. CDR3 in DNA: TGTGCCAGCACCCCCCTCGGCAGAAACTATGGCTACACCTTC.

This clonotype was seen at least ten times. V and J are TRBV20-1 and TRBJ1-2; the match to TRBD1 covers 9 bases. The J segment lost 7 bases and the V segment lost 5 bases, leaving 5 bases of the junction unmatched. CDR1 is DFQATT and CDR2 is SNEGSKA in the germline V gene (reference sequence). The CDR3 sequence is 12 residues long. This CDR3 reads CSAGQGSAGYTF. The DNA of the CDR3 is TGCAGTGCTGGACAGGGGTCAGCTGGCTACACCTTC.

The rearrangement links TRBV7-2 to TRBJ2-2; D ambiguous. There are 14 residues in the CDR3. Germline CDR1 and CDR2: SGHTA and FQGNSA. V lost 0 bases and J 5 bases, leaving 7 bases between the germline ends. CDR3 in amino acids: CASSLAAGTGELFF. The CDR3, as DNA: TGTGCCAGCAGCTTAGCGGCCGGGACCGGGGAGCTGTTTTTT.

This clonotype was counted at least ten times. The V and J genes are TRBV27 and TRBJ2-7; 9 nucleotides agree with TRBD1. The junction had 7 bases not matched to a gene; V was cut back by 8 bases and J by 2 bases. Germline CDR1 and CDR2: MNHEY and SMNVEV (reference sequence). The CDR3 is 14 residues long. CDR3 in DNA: TGTGCCAGCTCTTCCGGGACAGGGCCCTACGAGCAGTACTTC. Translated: CASSSGTGPYEQYF.

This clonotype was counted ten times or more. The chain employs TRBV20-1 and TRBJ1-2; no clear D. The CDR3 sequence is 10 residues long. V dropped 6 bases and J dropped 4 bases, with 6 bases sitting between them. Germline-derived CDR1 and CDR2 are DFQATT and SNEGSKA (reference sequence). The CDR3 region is CSADFYGYTF. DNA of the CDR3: TGCAGTGCCGACTTCTATGGCTACACCTTC.

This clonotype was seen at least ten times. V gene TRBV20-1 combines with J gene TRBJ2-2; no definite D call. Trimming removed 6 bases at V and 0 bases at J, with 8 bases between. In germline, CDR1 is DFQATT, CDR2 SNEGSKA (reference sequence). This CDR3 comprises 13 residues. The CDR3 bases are TGCAGTGCAAAAGTAGCGAACACCGGGGAGCTGTTTTTT. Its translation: CSAKVANTGELFF.

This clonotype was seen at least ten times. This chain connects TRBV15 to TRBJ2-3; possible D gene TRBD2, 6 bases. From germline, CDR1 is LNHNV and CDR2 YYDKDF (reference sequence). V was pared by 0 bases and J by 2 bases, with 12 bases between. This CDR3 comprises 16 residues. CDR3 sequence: CATSRDGGVTTDTQYF. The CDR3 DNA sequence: TGTGCCACCAGCAGAGATGGCGGGGTTACCACAGATACGCAGTATTTT.

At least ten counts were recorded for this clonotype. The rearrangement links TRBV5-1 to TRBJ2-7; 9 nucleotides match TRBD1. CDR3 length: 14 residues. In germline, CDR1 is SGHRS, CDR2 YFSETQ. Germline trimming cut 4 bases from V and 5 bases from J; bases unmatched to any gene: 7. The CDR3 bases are TGCGCCAGCAGCCAAAGGGACAGGGCACACGAGCAGTACTTC. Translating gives CASSQRDRAHEQYF.

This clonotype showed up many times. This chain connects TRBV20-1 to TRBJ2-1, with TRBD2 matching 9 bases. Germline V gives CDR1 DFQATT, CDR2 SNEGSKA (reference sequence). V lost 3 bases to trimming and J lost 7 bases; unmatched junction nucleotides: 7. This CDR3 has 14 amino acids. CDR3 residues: CSASIAGDLNEQFF. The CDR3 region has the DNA TGCAGTGCTAGCATAGCGGGAGATCTTAATGAGCAGTTCTTC.

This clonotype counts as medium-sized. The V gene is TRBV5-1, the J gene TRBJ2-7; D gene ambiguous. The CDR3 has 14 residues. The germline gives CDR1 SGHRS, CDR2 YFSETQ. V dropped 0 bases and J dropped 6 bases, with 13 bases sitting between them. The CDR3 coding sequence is TGCGCCAGCAGCTTGGGGAACGAGGTGAGCGAGCAGTACTTC. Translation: CASSLGNEVSEQYF.